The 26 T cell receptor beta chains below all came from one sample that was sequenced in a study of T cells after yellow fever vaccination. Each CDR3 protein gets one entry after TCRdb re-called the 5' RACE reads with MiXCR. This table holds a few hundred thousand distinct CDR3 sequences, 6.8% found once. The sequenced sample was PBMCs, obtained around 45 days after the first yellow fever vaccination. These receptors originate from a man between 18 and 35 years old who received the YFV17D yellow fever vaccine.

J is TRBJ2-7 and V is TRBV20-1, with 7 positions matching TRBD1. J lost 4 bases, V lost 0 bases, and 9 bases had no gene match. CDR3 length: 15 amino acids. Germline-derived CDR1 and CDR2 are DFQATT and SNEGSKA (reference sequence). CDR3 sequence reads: CSARDLLTTGYEQYF. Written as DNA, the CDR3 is TGCAGTGCTAGAGACTTACTAACGACAGGGTACGAGCAGTACTTC.

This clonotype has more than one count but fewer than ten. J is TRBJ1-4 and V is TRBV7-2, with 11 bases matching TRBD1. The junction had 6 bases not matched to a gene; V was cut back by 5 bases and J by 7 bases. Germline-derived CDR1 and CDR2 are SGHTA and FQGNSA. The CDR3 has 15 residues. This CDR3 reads CASSPRTGGGEKLFF. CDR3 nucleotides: TGTGCCAGCAGCCCCCGGACAGGGGGCGGTGAAAAACTGTTTTTT. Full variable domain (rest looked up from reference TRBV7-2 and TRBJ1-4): GAGVSQSPSNKVTEKGKDVELRCDPISGHTALYWYRQSLGQGLEFLIYFQGNSAPDKSGLPSDRFSAERTGGSVSTLTIQRTQQEDSAVYLCASSPRTGGGEKLFFGSGTQLSVL.

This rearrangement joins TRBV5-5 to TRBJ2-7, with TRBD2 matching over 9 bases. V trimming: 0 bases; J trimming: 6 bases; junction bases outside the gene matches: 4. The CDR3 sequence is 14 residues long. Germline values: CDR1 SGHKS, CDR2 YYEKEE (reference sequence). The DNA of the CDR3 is TGTGCCAGCAGCTTGGGGCGGGGGGGTCGCGAGCAGTACTTC. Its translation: CASSLGRGGREQYF.

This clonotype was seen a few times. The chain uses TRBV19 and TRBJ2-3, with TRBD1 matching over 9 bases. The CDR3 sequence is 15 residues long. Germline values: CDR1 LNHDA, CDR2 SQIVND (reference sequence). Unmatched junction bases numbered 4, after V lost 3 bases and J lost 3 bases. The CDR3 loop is CASSIEQGATDTQYF. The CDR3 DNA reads TGTGCCAGTAGTATCGAACAGGGGGCGACAGATACGCAGTATTTT.

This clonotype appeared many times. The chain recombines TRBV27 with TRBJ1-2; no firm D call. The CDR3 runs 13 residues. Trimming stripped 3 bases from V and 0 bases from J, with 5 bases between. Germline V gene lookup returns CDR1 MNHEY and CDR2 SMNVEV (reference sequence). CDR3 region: CASSFKANYGYTF. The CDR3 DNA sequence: TGTGCCAGCAGTTTTAAAGCTAACTATGGCTACACCTTC.

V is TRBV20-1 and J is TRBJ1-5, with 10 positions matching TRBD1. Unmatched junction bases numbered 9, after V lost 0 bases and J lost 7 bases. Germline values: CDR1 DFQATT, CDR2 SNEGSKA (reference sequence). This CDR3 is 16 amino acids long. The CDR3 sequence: CSARDHGTGDKQPQHF. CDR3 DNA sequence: TGCAGTGCTAGAGATCATGGGACAGGGGATAAACAGCCCCAGCATTTT.

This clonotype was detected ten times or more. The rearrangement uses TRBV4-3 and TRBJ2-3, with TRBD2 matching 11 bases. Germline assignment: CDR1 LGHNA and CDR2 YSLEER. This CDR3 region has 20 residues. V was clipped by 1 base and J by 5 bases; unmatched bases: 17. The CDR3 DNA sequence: TGCGCCAGCAGCCAAGCTTACCAAACGAGACTAGCGGGGAGTATAGATACGCAGTATTTT. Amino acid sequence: CASSQAYQTRLAGSIDTQYF.

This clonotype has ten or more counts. The CDR3 region is CASSQTSGGTDTQYF. DNA for the CDR3: TGTGCCAGCAGCCAGACTAGCGGGGGAACAGATACGCAGTATTTT. The V and J genes are TRBV7-2 and TRBJ2-3; 12 nucleotides match TRBD2. The trim removed 5 bases at V and 3 bases at J, leaving 3 bases unmatched. Germline CDR1 is SGHTA and CDR2 is FQGNSA. This CDR3 has 15 residues.

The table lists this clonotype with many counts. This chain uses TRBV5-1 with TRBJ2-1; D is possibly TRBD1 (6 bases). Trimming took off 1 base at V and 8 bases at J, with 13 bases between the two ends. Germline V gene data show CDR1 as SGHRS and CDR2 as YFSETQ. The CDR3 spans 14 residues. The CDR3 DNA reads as TGCGCCAGCAGCTTGACCACAGGGATCTATGAGCAGTTCTTC. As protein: CASSLTTGIYEQFF.

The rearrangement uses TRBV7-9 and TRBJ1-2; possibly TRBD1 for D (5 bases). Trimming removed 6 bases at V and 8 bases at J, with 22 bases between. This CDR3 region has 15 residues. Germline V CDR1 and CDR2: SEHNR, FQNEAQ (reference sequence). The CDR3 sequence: CASSYPTELYGGYTF. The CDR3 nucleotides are TGTGCCAGCAGTTACCCGACAGAGCTATACGGGGGCTACACCTTC. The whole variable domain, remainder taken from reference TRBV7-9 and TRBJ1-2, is DTGVSQNPRHKITKRGQNVTFRCDPISEHNRLYWYRQTLGQGPEFLTYFQNEAQLEKSRLLSDRFSAERPKGSFSTLEIQRTEQGDSAMYLCASSYPTELYGGYTFGSGTRLTVV.

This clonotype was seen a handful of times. This CDR3 is CASSLAKGHEQYV. CDR3 nucleotide sequence: TGTGCCAGCAGCTTAGCTAAGGGTCACGAGCAGTACGTC. This chain uses TRBV7-6 with TRBJ2-7; D not certain. The germline V gene has CDR1 SGHVS and CDR2 FNYEAQ. V was clipped by 0 bases and J by 5 bases, with 8 bases between them. This CDR3 is built from 13 residues.

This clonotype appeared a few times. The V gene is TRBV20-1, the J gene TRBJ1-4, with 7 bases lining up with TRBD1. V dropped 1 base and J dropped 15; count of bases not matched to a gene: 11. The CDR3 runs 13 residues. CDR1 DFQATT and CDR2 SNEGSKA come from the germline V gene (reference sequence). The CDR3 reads CSARAPLYRGLFF. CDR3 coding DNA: TGCAGTGCTAGAGCTCCTTTGTACAGGGGCTTGTTTTTT.

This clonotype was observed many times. CDR3 coding DNA: TGTGCCAGCACCCACGGGGGGCTCAGAGGAGATACGCAGTATTTT. Protein: CASTHGGLRGDTQYF. The chain couples TRBV9 to TRBJ2-3; tentative D call: TRBD2 (7 bases). Germline lookup yields CDR1 SGDLS and CDR2 YYNGEE. The CDR3 totals 15 residues. With 6 bases removed from V and 5 bases from J, the gap between germline ends came to 19 bases.

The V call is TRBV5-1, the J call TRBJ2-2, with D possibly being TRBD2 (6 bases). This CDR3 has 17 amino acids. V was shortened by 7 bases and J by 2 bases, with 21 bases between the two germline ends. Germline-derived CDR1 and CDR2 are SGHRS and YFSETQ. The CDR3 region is CASGDGGSGRNTGELFF. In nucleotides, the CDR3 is TGCGCCAGCGGAGACGGAGGGTCTGGGCGTAACACCGGGGAGCTGTTTTTT.

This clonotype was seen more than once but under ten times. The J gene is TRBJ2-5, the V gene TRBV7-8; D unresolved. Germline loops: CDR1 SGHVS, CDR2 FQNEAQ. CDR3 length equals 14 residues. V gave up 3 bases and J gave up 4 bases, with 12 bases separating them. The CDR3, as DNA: TGTGCCAGCAGCTTGAGAATGCCCGGAGAGACCCAGTACTTC. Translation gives CASSLRMPGETQYF.

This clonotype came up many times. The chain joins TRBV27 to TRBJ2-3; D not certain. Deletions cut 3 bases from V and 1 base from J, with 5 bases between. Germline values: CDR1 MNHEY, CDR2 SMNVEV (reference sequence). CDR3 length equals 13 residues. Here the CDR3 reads CASSFPGTDTQYF. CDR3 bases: TGTGCCAGCAGTTTTCCGGGCACAGATACGCAGTATTTT.

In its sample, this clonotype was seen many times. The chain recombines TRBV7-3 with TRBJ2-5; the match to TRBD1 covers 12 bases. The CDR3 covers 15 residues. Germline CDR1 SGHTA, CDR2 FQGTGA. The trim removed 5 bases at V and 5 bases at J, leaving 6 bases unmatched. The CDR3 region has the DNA TGTGCCAGCAGCGAAGGGACAGGGGGCGTTGAGACCCAGTACTTC. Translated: CASSEGTGGVETQYF.

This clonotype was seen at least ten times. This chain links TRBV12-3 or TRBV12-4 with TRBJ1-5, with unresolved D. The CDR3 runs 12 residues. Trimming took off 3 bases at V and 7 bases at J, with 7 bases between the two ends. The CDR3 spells CASSLVDQPQHF. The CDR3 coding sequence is TGTGCCAGCAGTTTGGTTGACCAGCCCCAGCATTTT.

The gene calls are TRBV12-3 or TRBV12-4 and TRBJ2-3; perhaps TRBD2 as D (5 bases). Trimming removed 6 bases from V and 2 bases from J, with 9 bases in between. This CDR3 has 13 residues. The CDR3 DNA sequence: TGTGCCAGCAGCCCGGGGTTCACAGATACGCAGTATTTT. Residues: CASSPGFTDTQYF.

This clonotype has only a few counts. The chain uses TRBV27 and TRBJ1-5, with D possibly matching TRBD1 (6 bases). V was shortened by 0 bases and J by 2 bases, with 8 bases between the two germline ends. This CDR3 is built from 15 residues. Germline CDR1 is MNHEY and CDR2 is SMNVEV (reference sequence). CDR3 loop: CASSLSGARNQPQHF. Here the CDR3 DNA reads TGTGCCAGCAGTTTATCGGGGGCACGCAATCAGCCCCAGCATTTT.

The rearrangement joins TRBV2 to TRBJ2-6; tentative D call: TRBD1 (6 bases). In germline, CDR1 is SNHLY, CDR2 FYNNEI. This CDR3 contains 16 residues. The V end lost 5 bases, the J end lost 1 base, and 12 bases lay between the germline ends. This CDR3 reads CASSTEQGSGANVLTF. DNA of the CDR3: TGTGCCAGCAGTACCGAACAGGGATCTGGGGCCAACGTCCTGACTTTC.

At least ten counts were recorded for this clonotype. DNA for the CDR3: TGCGCCAGCAGCCCCCGGGCAGGACAGCCAGATACGCAGTATTTT. Amino acids: CASSPRAGQPDTQYF. This chain joins TRBV5-1 and TRBJ2-3; a possible D gene is TRBD1 (6 bases). This CDR3 region has 15 residues. V lost 4 bases, J lost 4 bases, and 16 bases lay in between. Germline CDR1 is SGHRS and CDR2 is YFSETQ.

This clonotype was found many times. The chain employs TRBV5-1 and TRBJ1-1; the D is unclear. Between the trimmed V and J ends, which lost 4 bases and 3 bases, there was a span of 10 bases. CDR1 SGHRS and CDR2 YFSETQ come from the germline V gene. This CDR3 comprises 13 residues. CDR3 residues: CASSTGPDTEAFF. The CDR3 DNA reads TGCGCCAGCAGCACGGGCCCAGACACTGAAGCTTTCTTT.

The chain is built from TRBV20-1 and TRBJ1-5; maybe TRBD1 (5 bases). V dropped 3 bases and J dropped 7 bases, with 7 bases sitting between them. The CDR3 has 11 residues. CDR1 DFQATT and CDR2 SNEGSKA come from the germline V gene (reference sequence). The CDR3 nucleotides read TGCAGTGCTAGTCGGGGCCAGCCCCAGCATTTT. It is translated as CSASRGQPQHF.

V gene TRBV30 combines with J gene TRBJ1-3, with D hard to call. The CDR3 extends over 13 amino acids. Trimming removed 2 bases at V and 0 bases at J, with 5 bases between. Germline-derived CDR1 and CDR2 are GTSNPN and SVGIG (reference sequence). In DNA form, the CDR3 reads TGTGCCTGGAGTAGCCGCTCTGGAAACACCATATATTTT. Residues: CAWSSRSGNTIYF.

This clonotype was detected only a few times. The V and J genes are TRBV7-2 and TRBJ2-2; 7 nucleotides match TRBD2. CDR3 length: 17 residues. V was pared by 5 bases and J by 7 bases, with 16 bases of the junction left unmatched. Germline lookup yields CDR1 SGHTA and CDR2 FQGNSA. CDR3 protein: CASSPRDYPRGDGELFF. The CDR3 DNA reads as TGTGCCAGCAGCCCTCGGGACTACCCCCGTGGAGACGGGGAGCTGTTTTTT. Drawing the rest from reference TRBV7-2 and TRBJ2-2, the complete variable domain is GAGVSQSPSNKVTEKGKDVELRCDPISGHTALYWYRQSLGQGLEFLIYFQGNSAPDKSGLPSDRFSAERTGGSVSTLTIQRTQQEDSAVYLCASSPRDYPRGDGELFFGEGSRLTVL.